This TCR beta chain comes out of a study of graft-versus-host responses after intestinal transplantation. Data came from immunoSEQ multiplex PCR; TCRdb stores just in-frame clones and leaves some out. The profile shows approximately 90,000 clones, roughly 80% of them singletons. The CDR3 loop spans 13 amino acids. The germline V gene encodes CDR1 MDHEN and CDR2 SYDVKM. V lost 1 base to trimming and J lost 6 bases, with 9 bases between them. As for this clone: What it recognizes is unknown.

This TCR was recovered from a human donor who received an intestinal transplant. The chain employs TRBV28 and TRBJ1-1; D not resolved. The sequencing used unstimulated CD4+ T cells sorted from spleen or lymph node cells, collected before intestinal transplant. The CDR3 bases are TGTGCCAGCAGTTTATTGGAGGTCGCTGAAGCTTTCTTT. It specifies CASSLLEVAEAFF.